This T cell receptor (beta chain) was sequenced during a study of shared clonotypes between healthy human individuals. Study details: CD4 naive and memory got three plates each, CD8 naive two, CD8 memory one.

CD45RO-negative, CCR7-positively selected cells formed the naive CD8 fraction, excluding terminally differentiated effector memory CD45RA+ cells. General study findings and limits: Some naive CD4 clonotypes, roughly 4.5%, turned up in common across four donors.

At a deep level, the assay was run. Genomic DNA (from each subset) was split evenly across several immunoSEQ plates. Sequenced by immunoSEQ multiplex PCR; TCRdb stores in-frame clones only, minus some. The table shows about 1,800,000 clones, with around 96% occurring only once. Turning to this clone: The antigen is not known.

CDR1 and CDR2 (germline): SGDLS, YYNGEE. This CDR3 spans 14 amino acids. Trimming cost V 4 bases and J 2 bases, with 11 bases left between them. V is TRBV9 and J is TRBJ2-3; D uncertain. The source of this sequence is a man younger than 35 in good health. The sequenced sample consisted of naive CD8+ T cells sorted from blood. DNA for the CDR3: TGTGCCAGCAGCCCCCAGGAAGACACAGATACGCAGTATTTT. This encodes CASSPQEDTDTQYF.